This is a list of T cell receptor beta chains from one sample in a study of T cell responses to AZD1222 COVID-19 vaccine. TCRdb keeps only in-frame clones here, not all; method: immunoSEQ multiplex PCR. The sample has 15,000 to 18,000 clones; 88% are singletons. Sample: peripheral blood, taken 28 days after the second AZD1222 dose. Every receptor here comes from an adult who received the AZD1222 COVID-19 vaccine. Each CDR3 is given without its conserved first and last residue.

V	CDR3
TRBV7-2	ASSLDLGGHTEAF
TRBV28	ASITPSTDTQY
TRBV19	ASSQGFYEQY
TRBV9	ASSEQNTEAF
TRBV7-7	ASSLKTSGRPYELYEQY
TRBV6-2/TRBV6-3	ASSYSAGNTIY
TRBV4-2	ASTPGGYEQF
TRBV7-3	ASSLSGSTDTQY
TRBV3-1/TRBV3-2	ASSQGLNTGELF
TRBV9	ASSGRWGGTDTQY
TRBV7-2	ASSLVGGAGANVLT
TRBV19	ASSTTGGGEQF
TRBV7-9	ASSPAGDTQY
TRBV5-1	ASSLLQMQETQY
TRBV7-9	ASSPPGTLWRGYT
TRBV4-1	ASSQEFLGGSWETDTQY
TRBV5-6	ASSLGQGSQETQY
TRBV19	ASSISGAYEQY
TRBV7-2	ASSLGVNQPQH
TRBV2	ATTGTPNGEKLF
TRBV4-1	ASSQDFAGPKETQY
TRBV6-2/TRBV6-3	ASRPRQGARMNTEAF
TRBV18	ASSPRGQGLIGTTYNEQF
TRBV12-1	ASNGGLALGGRDEQY
TRBV7-3	ASSLGSGKLDEQF
TRBV7-2	ASSLTLTGRDEQY
TRBV28	ASTYRDRGIEQY